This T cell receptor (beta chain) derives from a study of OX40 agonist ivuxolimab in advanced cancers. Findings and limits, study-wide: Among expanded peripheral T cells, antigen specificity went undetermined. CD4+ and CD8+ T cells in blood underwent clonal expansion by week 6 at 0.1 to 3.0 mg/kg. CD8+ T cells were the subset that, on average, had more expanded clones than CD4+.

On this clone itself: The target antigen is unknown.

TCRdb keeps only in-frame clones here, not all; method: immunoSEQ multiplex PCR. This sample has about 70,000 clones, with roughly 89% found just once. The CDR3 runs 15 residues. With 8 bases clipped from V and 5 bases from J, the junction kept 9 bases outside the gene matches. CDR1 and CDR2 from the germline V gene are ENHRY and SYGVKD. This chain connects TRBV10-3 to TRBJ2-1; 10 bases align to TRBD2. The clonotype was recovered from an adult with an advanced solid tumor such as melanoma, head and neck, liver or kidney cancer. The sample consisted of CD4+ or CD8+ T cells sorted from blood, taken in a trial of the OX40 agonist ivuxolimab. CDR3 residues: CAIRRGLAGDNEQFF. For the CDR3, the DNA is TGTGCCATCCGGCGGGGGCTAGCGGGAGACAATGAGCAGTTCTTC.